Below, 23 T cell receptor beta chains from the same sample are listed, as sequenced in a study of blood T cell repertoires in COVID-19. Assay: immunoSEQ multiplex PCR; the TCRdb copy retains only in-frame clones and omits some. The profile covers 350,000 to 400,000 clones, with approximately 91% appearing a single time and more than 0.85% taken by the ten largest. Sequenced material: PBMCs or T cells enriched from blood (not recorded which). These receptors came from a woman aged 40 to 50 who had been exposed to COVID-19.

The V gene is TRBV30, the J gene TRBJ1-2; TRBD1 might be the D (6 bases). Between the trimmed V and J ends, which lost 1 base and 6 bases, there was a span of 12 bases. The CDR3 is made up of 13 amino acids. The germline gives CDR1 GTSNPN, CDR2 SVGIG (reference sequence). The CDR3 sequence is CAWSGGGQDGYTF. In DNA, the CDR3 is TGTGCCTGGAGTGGGGGGGGGCAGGATGGCTACACCTTC.

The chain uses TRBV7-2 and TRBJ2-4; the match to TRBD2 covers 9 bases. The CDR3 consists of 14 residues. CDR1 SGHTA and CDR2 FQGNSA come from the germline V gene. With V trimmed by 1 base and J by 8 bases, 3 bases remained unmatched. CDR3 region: CASSLVAGVDIQYF. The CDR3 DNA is TGTGCCAGCAGCTTAGTAGCGGGGGTAGACATTCAGTACTTC.

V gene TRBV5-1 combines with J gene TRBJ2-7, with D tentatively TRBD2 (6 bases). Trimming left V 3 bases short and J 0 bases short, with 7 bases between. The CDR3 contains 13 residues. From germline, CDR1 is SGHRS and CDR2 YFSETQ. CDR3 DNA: TGCGCCAGCAGCTGGGGGGACTCCTACGAGCAGTACTTC. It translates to CASSWGDSYEQYF.

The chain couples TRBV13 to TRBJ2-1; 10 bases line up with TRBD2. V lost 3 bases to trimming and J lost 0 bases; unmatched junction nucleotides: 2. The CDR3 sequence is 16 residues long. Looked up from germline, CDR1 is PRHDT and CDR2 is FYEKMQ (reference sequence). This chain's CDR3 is CASSFPSGGSYNEQFF. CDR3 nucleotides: TGTGCCAGCAGCTTTCCTAGCGGGGGCTCCTACAATGAGCAGTTCTTC. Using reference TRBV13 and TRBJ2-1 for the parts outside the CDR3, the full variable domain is AAGVIQSPRHLIKEKRETATLKCYPIPRHDTVYWYQQGPGQDPQFLISFYEKMQSDKGSIPDRFSAQQFSDYHSELNMSSLELGDSALYFCASSFPSGGSYNEQFFGPGTRLTVL.

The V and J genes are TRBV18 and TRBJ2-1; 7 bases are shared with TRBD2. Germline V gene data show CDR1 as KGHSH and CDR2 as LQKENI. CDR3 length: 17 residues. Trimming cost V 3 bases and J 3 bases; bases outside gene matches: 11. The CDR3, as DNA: TGTGCCAGCTCACCTCGAGGGCCTAGCGGTTTCTACAATGAGCAGTTCTTC. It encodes CASSPRGPSGFYNEQFF.

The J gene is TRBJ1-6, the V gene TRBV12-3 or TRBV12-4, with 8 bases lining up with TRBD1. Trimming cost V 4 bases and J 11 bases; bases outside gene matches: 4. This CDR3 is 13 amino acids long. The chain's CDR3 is CASSWDRLTPLHF. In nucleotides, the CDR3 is TGTGCCAGCAGTTGGGACAGGCTCACACCCCTCCACTTT.

The CDR3 is CAWSVPQGNYGYTF. For the CDR3, the DNA is TGTGCCTGGAGTGTACCCCAGGGAAACTATGGCTACACCTTC. V usage is TRBV30 and J usage is TRBJ1-2; D might be TRBD1 (5 bases). Trimming pared 0 bases from V and 2 bases from J, leaving 10 bases between. The CDR3 is 14 amino acids. Germline V gene data show CDR1 as GTSNPN and CDR2 as SVGIG (reference sequence).

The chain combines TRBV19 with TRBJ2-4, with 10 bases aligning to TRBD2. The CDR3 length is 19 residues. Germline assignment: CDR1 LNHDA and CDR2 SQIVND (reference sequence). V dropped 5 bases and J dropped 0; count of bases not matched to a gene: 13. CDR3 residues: CASSPGSLAGGLAKNIQYF. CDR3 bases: TGTGCCAGTAGTCCCGGTTCTTTAGCGGGGGGTTTAGCCAAAAACATTCAGTACTTC.

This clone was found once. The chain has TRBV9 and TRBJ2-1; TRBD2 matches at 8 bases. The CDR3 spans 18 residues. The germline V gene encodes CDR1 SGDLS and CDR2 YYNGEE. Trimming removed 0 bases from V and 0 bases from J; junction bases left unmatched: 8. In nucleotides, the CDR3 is TGTGCCAGCAGCGTAGGGATTAGCGGGGCCAGCTCCTACAATGAGCAGTTCTTC. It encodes CASSVGISGASSYNEQFF.

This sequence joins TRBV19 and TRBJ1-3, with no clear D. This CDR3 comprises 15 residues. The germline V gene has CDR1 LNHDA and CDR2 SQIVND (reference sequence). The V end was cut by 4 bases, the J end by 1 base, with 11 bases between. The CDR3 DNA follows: TGTGCCAGTAGTAAGCGACTCGAATCTGGAAACACCATATATTTT. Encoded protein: CASSKRLESGNTIYF.

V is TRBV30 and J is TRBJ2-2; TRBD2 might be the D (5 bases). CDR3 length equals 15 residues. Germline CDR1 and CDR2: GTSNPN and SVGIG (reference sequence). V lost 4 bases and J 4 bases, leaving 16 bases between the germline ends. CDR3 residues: CAWMYGSGFTGELFF. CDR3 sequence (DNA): TGTGCCTGGATGTATGGGTCGGGGTTCACCGGGGAGCTGTTTTTT.

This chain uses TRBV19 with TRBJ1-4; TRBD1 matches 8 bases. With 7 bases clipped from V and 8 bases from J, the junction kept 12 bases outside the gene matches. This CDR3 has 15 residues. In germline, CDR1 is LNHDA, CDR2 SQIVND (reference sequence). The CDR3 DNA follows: TGTGCCAGTACCGCCGGGACAGGTACAAGAGAAAAACTGTTTTTT. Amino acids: CASTAGTGTREKLFF.

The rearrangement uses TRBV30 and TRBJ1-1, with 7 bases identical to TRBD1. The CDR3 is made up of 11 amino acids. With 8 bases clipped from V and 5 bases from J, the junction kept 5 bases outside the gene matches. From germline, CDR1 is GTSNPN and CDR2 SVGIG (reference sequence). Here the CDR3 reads CALQGLTEAFF. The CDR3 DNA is TGTGCCCTACAGGGGCTTACTGAAGCTTTCTTT.

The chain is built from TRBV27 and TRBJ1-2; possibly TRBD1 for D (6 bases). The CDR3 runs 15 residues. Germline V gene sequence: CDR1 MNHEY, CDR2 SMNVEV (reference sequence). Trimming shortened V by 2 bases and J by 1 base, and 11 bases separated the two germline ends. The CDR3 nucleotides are TGTGCCAGCAGTTTACGGGGGGCGAATAACTATGGCTACACCTTC. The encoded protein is CASSLRGANNYGYTF.

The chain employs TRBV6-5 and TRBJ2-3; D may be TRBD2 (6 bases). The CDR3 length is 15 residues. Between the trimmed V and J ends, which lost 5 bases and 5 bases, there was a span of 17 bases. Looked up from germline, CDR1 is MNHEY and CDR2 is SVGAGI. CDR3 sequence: CASSPGTSGVDTQYF. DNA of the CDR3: TGTGCCAGCAGTCCGGGGACGTCGGGGGTAGATACGCAGTATTTT.

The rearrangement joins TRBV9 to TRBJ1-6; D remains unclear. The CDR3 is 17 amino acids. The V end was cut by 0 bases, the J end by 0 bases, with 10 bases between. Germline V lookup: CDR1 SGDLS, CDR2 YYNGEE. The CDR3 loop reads CASSVESVSSYNSPLHF. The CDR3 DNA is TGTGCCAGCAGCGTAGAGTCCGTCAGCTCCTATAATTCACCCCTCCACTTT.

The CDR3 nucleotides are TGTGCCAGCAGTTCCCTCGACAGGGGATTAAACTACGAGCAGTACTTC. Protein product: CASSSLDRGLNYEQYF. The chain has TRBV28 and TRBJ2-7, with TRBD1 identical over 8 bases. Germline lookup yields CDR1 MDHEN and CDR2 SYDVKM. This CDR3 spans 16 amino acids. J lost 3 bases, V lost 4 bases, and 11 bases had no gene match. The complete variable domain, with remaining parts taken from reference TRBV28 and TRBJ2-7, reads DVKVTQSSRYLVKRTGEKVFLECVQDMDHENMFWYRQDPGLGLRLIYFSYDVKMKEKGDIPEGYSVSREKKERFSLILESASTNQTSMYLCASSSLDRGLNYEQYFGPGTRLTVT.

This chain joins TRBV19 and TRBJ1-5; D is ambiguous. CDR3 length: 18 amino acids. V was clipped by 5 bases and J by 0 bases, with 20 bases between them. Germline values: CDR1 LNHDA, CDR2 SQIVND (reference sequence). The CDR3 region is CASSLPLSPPYSNQPQHF. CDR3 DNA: TGTGCCAGTAGTTTACCCCTTAGTCCCCCTTATAGCAATCAGCCCCAGCATTTT.

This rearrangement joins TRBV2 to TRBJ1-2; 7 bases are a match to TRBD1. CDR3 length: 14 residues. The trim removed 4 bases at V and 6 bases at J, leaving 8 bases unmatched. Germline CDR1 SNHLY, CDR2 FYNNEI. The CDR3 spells CASSGDSPLDGYTF. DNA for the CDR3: TGTGCCAGCAGTGGGGACAGCCCCCTTGATGGCTACACCTTC.

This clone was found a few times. The CDR3: CASSTRWSGRNSDTQYF. For the CDR3, the DNA is TGTGCCAGCAGTACCCGGTGGAGCGGGAGAAATTCAGATACGCAGTATTTT. J is TRBJ2-3 and V is TRBV6-2 or TRBV6-3; 8 positions agree with TRBD2. This CDR3 has 17 residues. The V and J ends lost 5 bases and 4 bases, in that order; junction bases with no gene match: 14. Germline CDR1 is MNHEY and CDR2 is SVGEGT.

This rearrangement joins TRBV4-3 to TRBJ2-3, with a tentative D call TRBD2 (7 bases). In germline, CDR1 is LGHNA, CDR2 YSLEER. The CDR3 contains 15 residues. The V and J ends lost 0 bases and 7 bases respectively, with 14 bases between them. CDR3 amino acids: CASSQESRGGYTQYF. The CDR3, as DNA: TGCGCCAGCAGCCAAGAGTCCAGGGGAGGGTATACGCAGTATTTT.

CDR3 residues: CASSLEWGGPKNPTNEKLFF. DNA of the CDR3: TGTGCCAGCAGCTTAGAGTGGGGAGGGCCAAAGAACCCGACTAATGAAAAACTGTTTTTT. The chain links TRBV7-8 to TRBJ1-4, with D hard to call. The CDR3 is 20 amino acids. CDR1 and CDR2 (germline): SGHVS, FQNEAQ. Trimming pared 1 base from V and 2 bases from J, leaving 23 bases between.

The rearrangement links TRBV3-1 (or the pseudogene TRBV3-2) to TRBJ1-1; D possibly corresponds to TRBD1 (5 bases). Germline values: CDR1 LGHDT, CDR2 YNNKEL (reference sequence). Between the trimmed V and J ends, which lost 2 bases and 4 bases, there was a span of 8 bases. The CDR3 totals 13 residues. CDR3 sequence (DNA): TGTGCCAGCAGCCAATCGCAGGGCACTGAAGCTTTCTTT. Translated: CASSQSQGTEAFF.